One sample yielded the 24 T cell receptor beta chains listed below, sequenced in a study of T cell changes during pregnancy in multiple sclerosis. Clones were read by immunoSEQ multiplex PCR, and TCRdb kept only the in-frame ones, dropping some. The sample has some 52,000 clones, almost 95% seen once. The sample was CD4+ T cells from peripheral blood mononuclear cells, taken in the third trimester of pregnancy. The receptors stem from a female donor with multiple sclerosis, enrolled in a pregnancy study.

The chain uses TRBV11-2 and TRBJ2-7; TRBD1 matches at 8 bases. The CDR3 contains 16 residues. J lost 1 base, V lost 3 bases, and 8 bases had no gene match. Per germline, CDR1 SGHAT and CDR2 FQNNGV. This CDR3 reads CASSFFLQGGSYEQYF. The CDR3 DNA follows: TGTGCCAGCAGCTTTTTCTTACAGGGGGGATCCTACGAGCAGTACTTC. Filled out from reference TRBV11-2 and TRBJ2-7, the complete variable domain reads EAGVAQSPRYKIIEKRQSVAFWCNPISGHATLYWYQQILGQGPKLLIQFQNNGVVDDSQLPKDRFSAERLKGVDSTLKIQPAKLEDSAVYLCASSFFLQGGSYEQYFGPGTRLTVT.

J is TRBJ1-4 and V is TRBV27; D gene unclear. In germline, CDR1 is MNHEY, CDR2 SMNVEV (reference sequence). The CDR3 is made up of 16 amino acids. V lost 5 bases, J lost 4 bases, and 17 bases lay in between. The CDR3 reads CASSRSNGGDNEKLFF. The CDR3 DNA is TGTGCCAGCAGTAGAAGCAATGGAGGCGATAATGAAAAACTGTTTTTT.

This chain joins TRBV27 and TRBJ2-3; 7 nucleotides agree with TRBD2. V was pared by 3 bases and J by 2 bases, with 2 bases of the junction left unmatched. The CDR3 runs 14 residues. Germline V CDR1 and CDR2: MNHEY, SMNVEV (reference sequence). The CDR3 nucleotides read TGTGCCAGCAGTTTCCGGGAGGACACAGATACGCAGTATTTT. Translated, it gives CASSFREDTDTQYF.

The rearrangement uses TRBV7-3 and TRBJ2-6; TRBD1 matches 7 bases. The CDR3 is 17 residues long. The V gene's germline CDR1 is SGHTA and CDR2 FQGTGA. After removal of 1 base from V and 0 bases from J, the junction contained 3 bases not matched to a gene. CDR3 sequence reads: CASSLKTGISGANVLTF. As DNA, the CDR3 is TGTGCCAGCAGCTTAAAGACAGGGATCTCTGGGGCCAACGTCCTGACTTTC.

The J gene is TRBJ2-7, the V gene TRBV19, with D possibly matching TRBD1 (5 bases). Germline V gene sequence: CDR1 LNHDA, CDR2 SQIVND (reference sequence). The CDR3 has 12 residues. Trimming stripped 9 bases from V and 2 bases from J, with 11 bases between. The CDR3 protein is CASTDSTYEQYF. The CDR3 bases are TGTGCCAGCACCGACAGCACCTACGAGCAGTACTTC.

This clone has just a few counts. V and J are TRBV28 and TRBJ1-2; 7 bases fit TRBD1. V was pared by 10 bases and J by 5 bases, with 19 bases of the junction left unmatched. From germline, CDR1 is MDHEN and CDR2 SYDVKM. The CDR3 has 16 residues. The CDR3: CATGFPQGVVEYGYTF. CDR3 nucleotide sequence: TGTGCCACTGGATTCCCCCAGGGGGTGGTGGAATATGGCTACACCTTC.

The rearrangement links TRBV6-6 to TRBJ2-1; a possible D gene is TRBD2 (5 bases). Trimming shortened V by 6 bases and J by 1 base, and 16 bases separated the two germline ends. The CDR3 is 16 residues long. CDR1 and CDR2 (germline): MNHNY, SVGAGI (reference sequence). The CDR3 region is CASSPKWRVSYNEQFF. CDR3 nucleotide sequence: TGTGCCAGCAGCCCTAAATGGCGGGTTTCCTACAATGAGCAGTTCTTC.

CDR3 bases: TGTGCCAGCGGCTCACCCTTCGGGGAGGACCCCTATGGCTACACCTTC. It is translated as CASGSPFGEDPYGYTF. The chain joins TRBV27 to TRBJ1-2; D is uncertain. Per the germline V gene, CDR1 is MNHEY and CDR2 is SMNVEV (reference sequence). The CDR3 length is 16 residues. Trimming removed 8 bases at V and 4 bases at J, with 23 bases between.

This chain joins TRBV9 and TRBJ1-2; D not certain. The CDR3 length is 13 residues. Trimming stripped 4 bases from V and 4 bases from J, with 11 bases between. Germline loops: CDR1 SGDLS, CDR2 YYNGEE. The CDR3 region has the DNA TGTGCCAGCAGCCCGACGGGGATCTATGGCTACACCTTC. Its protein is CASSPTGIYGYTF.

DNA of the CDR3: TGTGCCAGTAGTGTGAACAGGGGCGGCACTGAAGCTTTCTTT. It specifies CASSVNRGGTEAFF. The V call is TRBV19, the J call TRBJ1-1; TRBD1 matches 7 bases. The junction had 7 bases not matched to a gene; V was cut back by 5 bases and J by 4 bases. The CDR3 is made up of 14 amino acids. The V gene's germline CDR1 is LNHDA and CDR2 SQIVND (reference sequence).

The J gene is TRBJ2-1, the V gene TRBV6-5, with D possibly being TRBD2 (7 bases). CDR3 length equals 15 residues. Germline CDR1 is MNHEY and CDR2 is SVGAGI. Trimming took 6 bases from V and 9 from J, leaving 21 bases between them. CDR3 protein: CASRLRGAQDGEQFF. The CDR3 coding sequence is TGTGCCAGCAGGCTACGGGGGGCCCAGGACGGTGAGCAGTTCTTC.

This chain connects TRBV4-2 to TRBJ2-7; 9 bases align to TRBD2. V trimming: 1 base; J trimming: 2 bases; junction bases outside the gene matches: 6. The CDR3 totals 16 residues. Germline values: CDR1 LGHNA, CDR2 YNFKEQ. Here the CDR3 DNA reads TGTGCCAGCAGCCAAGCTAGCGGGGCGCAAGCCTACGAGCAGTACTTC. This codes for CASSQASGAQAYEQYF.

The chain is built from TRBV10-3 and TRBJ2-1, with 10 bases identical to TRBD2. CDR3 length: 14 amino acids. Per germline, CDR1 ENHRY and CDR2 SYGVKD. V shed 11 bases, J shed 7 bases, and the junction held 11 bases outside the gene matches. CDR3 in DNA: TGTGCCGTCGAAGCGGGAGGGCCTGGAAATGAGCAGTTCTTC. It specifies CAVEAGGPGNEQFF.

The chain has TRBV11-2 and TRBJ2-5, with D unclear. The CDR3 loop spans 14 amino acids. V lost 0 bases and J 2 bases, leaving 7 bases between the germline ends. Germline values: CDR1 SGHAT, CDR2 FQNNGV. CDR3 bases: TGTGCCAGCAGCTTAGATCCTAGTCAAGAGACCCAGTACTTC. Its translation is CASSLDPSQETQYF.

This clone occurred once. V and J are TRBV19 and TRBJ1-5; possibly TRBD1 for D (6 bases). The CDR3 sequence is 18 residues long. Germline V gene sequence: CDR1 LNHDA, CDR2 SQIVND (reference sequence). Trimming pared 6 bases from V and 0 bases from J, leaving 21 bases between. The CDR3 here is CASRGGKVGAVSNQPQHF. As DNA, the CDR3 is TGTGCCAGTAGGGGGGGGAAAGTGGGGGCCGTTAGCAATCAGCCCCAGCATTTT.

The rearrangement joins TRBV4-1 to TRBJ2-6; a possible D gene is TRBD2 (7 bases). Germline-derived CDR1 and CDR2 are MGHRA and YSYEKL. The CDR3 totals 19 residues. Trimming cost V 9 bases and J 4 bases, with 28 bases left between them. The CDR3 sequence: CARGPTSGVTGFGANVLTF. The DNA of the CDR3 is TGCGCCAGAGGGCCTACAAGCGGGGTAACAGGGTTCGGGGCCAACGTCCTGACTTTC.

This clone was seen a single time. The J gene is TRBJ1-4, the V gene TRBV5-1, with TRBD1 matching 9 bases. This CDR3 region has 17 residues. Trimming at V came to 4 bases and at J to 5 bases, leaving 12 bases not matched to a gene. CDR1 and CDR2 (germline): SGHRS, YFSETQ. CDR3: CASSTQGQGGPNEKLFF. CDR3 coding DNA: TGCGCCAGCAGCACGCAGGGACAGGGAGGGCCCAATGAAAAACTGTTTTTT.

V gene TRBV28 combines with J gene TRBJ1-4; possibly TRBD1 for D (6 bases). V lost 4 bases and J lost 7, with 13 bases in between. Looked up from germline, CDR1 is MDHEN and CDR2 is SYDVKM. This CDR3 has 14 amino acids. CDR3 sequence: CASSSQGRGEKLFF. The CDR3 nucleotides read TGTGCCAGCAGTTCACAGGGCAGGGGTGAAAAACTGTTTTTT.

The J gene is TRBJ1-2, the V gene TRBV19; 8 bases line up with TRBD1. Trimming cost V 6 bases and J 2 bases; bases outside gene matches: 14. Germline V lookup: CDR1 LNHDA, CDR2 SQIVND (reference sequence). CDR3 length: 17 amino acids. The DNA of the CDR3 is TGTGCCAGTAGAAGTAGCTCAGGGGGCCGGCCAAACTATGGCTACACCTTC. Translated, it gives CASRSSSGGRPNYGYTF.

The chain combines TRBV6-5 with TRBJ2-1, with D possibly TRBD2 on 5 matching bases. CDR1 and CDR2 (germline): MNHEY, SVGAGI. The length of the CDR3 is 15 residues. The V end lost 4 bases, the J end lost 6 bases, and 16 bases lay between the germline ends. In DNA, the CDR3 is TGTGCCAGCAGTTCGCTAACTAGAGGAGGCAATGAGCAGTTCTTC. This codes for CASSSLTRGGNEQFF.

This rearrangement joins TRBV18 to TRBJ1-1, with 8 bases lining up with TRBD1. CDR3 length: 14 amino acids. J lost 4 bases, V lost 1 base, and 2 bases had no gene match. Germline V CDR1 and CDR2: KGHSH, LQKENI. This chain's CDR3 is CASSPRQGATEAFF. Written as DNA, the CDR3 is TGTGCCAGCTCACCACGCCAGGGGGCCACTGAAGCTTTCTTT. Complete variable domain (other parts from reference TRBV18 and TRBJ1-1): NAGVMQNPRHLVRRRGQEARLRCSPMKGHSHVYWYRQLPEEGLKFMVYLQKENIIDESGMPKERFSAEFPKEGPSILRIQQVVRGDSAAYFCASSPRQGATEAFFGQGTRLTVV.

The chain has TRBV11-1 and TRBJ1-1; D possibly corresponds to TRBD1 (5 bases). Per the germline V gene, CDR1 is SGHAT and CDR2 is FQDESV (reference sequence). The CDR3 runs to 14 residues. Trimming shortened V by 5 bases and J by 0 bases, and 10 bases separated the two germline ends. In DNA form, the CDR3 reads TGTGCCAGCAGCCTCCAGGGTATGAACACTGAAGCTTTCTTT. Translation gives CASSLQGMNTEAFF.

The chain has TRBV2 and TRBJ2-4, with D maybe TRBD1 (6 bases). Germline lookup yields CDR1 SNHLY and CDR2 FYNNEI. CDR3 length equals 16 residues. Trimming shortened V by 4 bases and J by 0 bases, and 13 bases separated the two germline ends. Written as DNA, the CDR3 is TGTGCCAGCAGTGCAAGGGACACGGTAGCCAAAAACATTCAGTACTTC. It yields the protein CASSARDTVAKNIQYF.

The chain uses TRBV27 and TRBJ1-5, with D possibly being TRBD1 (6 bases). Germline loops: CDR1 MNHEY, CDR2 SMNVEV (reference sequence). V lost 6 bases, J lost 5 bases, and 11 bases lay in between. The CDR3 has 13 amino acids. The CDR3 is CASSTGWDQPQHF. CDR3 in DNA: TGTGCCAGCAGCACAGGGTGGGATCAGCCCCAGCATTTT.